The entry below gives a single T cell receptor beta chain sequence along with its context. This sample stems from a study of blood T cell repertoires in COVID-19. Background on the study: Samples taken during acute and convalescent COVID-19 were collected in the United States, Italy and Spain. From T cells, B-cell-depleted T cells, or PBMCs came the material, which was cDNA or gDNA.

Per the original methods: Counts of nucleated cells, estimated from reference gene primer amplification, were obtained. Clones were sequenced by immunoSEQ multiplex PCR, and TCRdb holds only the in-frame ones, with some missing. The D gene and trimming were derived from the DNA, and the V and J assignments and clone size from that table. The sample lists 220,000 or so clones; roughly 84% were seen once. The CDR3 length is 15 residues. The V segment lost 5 bases and the J segment 6 bases; nucleotides outside the gene matches: 3. Per the germline V gene, CDR1 is LNHDA and CDR2 is SQIVND (reference sequence).

This rearrangement joins TRBV19 to TRBJ2-1, with TRBD2 matching 14 bases. The sample taken for sequencing was peripheral blood. The receptor was isolated from a middle-aged man who had recovered from COVID-19. For the CDR3, the DNA is TGTGCCAGTAGTCCGGGACTAGCGGGAGCCAATGAGCAGTTCTTC. Protein product: CASSPGLAGANEQFF.